This is a list of T cell receptor beta chains from one sample in a study of CD8 T cells in ankylosing spondylitis. TCRdb itself ran the 5' RACE reads through MiXCR, one entry per CDR3 protein. The profile shows some 840,000 distinct CDR3 sequences, about an eighth of them singletons. Material: blood, either unsorted or a sorted T cell fraction (not recorded which). These receptors came from a male donor with ankylosing spondylitis. Each CDR3 is given with its conserved first and last residue. D genes are given only for firm matches. Only some rows state a clone size, as once, few, many or a class for expanded clones.

V gene	clone size	J gene	D gene	CDR3 protein	CDR3 DNA
TRBV5-6	few	TRBJ1-1	NA	CASSWGAVNTEAFF	TGTGCCAGCAGCTGGGGCGCTGTTAACACTGAAGCTTTCTTT
TRBV20-1	few	TRBJ2-5	NA	CSARVPSEETQYF	TGCAGTGCTAGAGTACCGTCGGAAGAGACCCAGTACTTC
TRBV7-2	NA	TRBJ2-2	NA	CASSLYWAADTGELFF	TGTGCCAGCAGCTTATATTGGGCCGCGGACACCGGGGAGCTGTTTTTT
TRBV6-1	many	TRBJ2-2	NA	CASSAWGPGELFF	TGTGCCAGCAGTGCCTGGGGTCCCGGGGAGCTGTTTTTT
TRBV5-1	NA	TRBJ1-2	TRBD1	CASRRQGAYGYTF	TGCGCCAGCAGGCGGCAGGGGGCTTATGGCTACACCTTC
TRBV4-3	many	TRBJ2-1	TRBD2	CASSEGASGVREQFF	TGCGCCAGCAGCGAAGGTGCTAGCGGGGTGAGGGAGCAGTTCTTC
TRBV11-1	many	TRBJ2-2	NA	CASRLSGLGGKNTGELFF	TGTGCCAGCCGCCTGTCGGGTCTCGGGGGCAAAAACACCGGGGAGCTGTTTTTT
TRBV20-1	many	TRBJ2-4	NA	CSARDRGRPSPGAKNIQYF	TGCAGTGCTAGAGATCGAGGCAGGCCCTCGCCCGGTGCCAAAAACATTCAGTACTTC
TRBV12-3/TRBV12-4	NA	TRBJ1-2	NA	CALRGAANYGYTF	TGTGCCTTGAGAGGGGCAGCTAACTATGGCTACACCTTC
TRBV7-7	few	TRBJ2-5	NA	CASSQDNQETQYF	TGTGCTAGCAGCCAGGACAATCAAGAGACCCAGTACTTC
TRBV6-1	few	TRBJ2-7	NA	CASSEPAHPTPYEQYF	TGTGCCAGCAGTGAACCGGCACACCCGACCCCCTACGAGCAGTACTTC
TRBV3-1	few	TRBJ2-2	TRBD2	CASSPGTSYGELFF	TGTGCCAGCAGTCCCGGGACTAGCTATGGGGAGCTGTTTTTT
TRBV10-3	many	TRBJ2-7	TRBD2	CAITPTSVTLEQYF	TGTGCCATCACGCCAACTAGCGTAACTTTGGAGCAGTACTTC
TRBV7-2	few	TRBJ2-6	NA	CASSLTLSGANVLTF	TGTGCCAGCAGCTTAACGTTATCTGGGGCCAACGTCCTGACTTTC
TRBV6-5	NA	TRBJ2-7	TRBD2	CASSSYSGGSYEQYF	TGTGCCAGCAGTTCTTATAGCGGGGGCTCCTACGAGCAGTACTTC
TRBV20-1	few	TRBJ2-5	TRBD2	CSAPKAGGRLETQYF	TGCAGTGCTCCTAAAGCGGGGGGGCGATTAGAGACCCAGTACTTC
TRBV28	few	TRBJ2-6	NA	CASSNQILGSGANVLTF	TGTGCCAGCAGCAACCAAATCTTGGGTTCTGGGGCCAACGTCCTGACTTTC
TRBV11-2	few	TRBJ2-3	TRBD2	CASIRLSGGADTQYF	TGTGCCAGCATCCGTCTCAGCGGGGGGGCGGATACGCAGTATTTT
TRBV20-1	few	TRBJ2-4	NA	CSASGLAKNIQYF	TGCAGTGCTTCCGGACTAGCCAAAAACATTCAGTACTTC
TRBV11-1	NA	TRBJ2-6	NA	CASSLIAAGSFHPGANVLTF	TGTGCCAGCAGCTTGATTGCGGCGGGGTCCTTCCATCCTGGGGCCAACGTCCTGACTTTC
TRBV20-1	many	TRBJ2-2	TRBD1	CSARQGPGELFF	TGCAGTGCCCGACAGGGTCCCGGGGAGCTGTTTTTT
TRBV20-1	few	TRBJ2-1	TRBD2	CSARDPAGGNVHEQFF	TGCAGTGCTAGAGATCCGGCGGGGGGGAATGTCCATGAGCAGTTCTTC
TRBV29-1	few	TRBJ2-5	NA	CSVEAPIMGETQYF	TGCAGCGTTGAAGCCCCGATTATGGGGGAGACCCAGTACTTC